This T cell receptor (beta chain) came from a study of metastatic and nonmetastatic thyroid tumors. Study-wide context: Comparative analysis of repertoires was undertaken across blood and tumor or nodule tissue obtained from malignant and benign thyroid patients.

Every patient was untreated before thyroid surgery. With MiXCR, TCRdb reprocessed the PCR reads. The sample has fewer than 25,000 clones; about 17% are singletons. This CDR3 is built from 14 residues. Unmatched junction bases numbered 3, after V lost 6 bases and J lost 1 base. This clone appeared a few times. Material for sequencing was blood. This clonotype originated in a male donor with papillary thyroid cancer or a benign thyroid nodule (not recorded which). Some clones in this sample may be carry-over from other donors' samples. The chain is built from TRBV12-3 or TRBV12-4 and TRBJ2-7; 10 nucleotides align to TRBD2. The CDR3 loop reads CASRDSGGSYEQYF. The CDR3 bases are TGTGCCAGCAGGGATAGCGGGGGGTCCTACGAGCAGTACTTC.